This T cell receptor (beta chain) is drawn from a study of shared clonotypes between healthy human individuals. Every immunoSEQ plate was one replicate of a subset's evenly spread DNA. Data came from immunoSEQ multiplex PCR; TCRdb stores just in-frame clones and leaves some out. The sample includes about 690,000 clones, 90% of them seen just once. The V gene lost 6 bases and the J gene lost 2 bases, with 11 bases spanning the gap. From germline, CDR1 is MNHNS and CDR2 SASEGT. CDR3 length equals 13 residues. The sample comprised memory CD8+ T cells from PBMCs. Sample subset: CD45RO+ cells pooled with CCR7-negative TemRA cells. The sequence was obtained from a man aged 18 to 30 in good health. Some clones in this sample may be carry-over from other donors' samples. The chain uses TRBV6-1 and TRBJ2-7; D gene unclear. CDR3 coding DNA: TGTGCCAGCAGCTCCCAGGTCACCTACGAGCAGTACTTC. Its translation is CASSSQVTYEQYF.